Below, 20 T cell receptor beta chains from the same sample are listed, as sequenced in a study of response to subunit inactivated influenza vaccine. Each CDR3 protein gets one entry after TCRdb re-called the RT-PCR reads with MiXCR. The repertoire holds about 700,000 distinct CDR3 sequences, with over 11% as singletons. The sample consisted of PBMCs from blood, taken approximately 15 days before vaccination. The receptors come from a man aged 45 to 65 who received an inactivated influenza vaccine.

This clonotype appeared many times. The chain is built from TRBV7-9 and TRBJ2-1; perhaps TRBD2 as D (5 bases). This CDR3 is built from 16 residues. Germline CDR1 SEHNR, CDR2 FQNEAQ (reference sequence). The V and J ends lost 6 bases and 3 bases respectively, with 18 bases between them. The CDR3 loop is CASSSTGSGHYNEQFF. CDR3 bases: TGTGCCAGCAGTTCCACGGGGAGCGGCCACTACAATGAGCAGTTCTTC.

This clonotype was observed a few times. The CDR3 reads CASSLASGSAMTGELFF. The CDR3 nucleotides read TGTGCCAGCAGTTTAGCTAGCGGGAGTGCGATGACCGGGGAGCTGTTTTTT. V and J are TRBV27 and TRBJ2-2; 10 bases match TRBD2. The germline CDR1 and CDR2 sequences are MNHEY and SMNVEV (reference sequence). V shed 2 bases and J 5 bases; nucleotides not matched to a gene: 8. The CDR3 is made up of 17 amino acids.

This clonotype was detected a few times. In DNA form, the CDR3 reads TGTGCCAGCAATCGGGGAAACGGGGAGCTGTTTTTT. Translated, it gives CASNRGNGELFF. This chain connects TRBV27 to TRBJ2-2, with D possibly TRBD2 on 5 matching bases. CDR1 and CDR2 from the germline V gene are MNHEY and SMNVEV (reference sequence). The germline V and J ends were trimmed by 7 bases and 7 bases, with 10 bases remaining between them. The CDR3 is 12 amino acids.

This clonotype appeared a few times. This rearrangement joins TRBV12-3 or TRBV12-4 to TRBJ1-4; D is unresolved. The CDR3 runs to 12 residues. Between the trimmed V and J ends, which lost 3 bases and 14 bases, there was a span of 13 bases. The CDR3 is CASSLVWMRLFF. Written as DNA, the CDR3 is TGTGCCAGCAGTTTGGTTTGGATGAGGCTGTTTTTT.

The rearrangement uses TRBV4-1 and TRBJ1-1, with D uncertain. CDR1 and CDR2 (germline): MGHRA, YSYEKL. CDR3 size: 13 residues. V lost 5 bases and J lost 1, with 8 bases in between. The CDR3 coding sequence is TGCGCCAGCAGCATTGAGAGGAACACTGAAGCTTTCTTT. This translates into CASSIERNTEAFF.

This chain connects TRBV15 to TRBJ2-4; D may be TRBD1 (5 bases). Germline V gene data show CDR1 as LNHNV and CDR2 as YYDKDF (reference sequence). CDR3 length equals 16 residues. The V gene lost 0 bases and the J gene lost 0 bases, with 9 bases spanning the gap. The CDR3: CATSRDPTVAKNIQYF. The CDR3 DNA reads as TGTGCCACCAGCAGAGACCCGACAGTAGCCAAAAACATTCAGTACTTC.

V is TRBV15 and J is TRBJ1-3; 7 bases are a match to TRBD1. V trimming: 1 base; J trimming: 1 base; junction bases outside the gene matches: 7. The CDR3 length is 17 residues. In germline, CDR1 is LNHNV, CDR2 YYDKDF (reference sequence). The CDR3 loop is CATSRGGLTGSGNTIYF. As DNA, the CDR3 is TGTGCCACCAGCAGAGGGGGATTGACAGGGTCTGGAAACACCATATATTTT. Together with reference TRBV15 and TRBJ1-3, the CDR3 gives the full variable domain: DAMVIQNPRYQVTQFGKPVTLSCSQTLNHNVMYWYQQKSSQAPKLLFHYYDKDFNNEADTPDNFQSRRPNTSFCFLDIRSPGLGDTAMYLCATSRGGLTGSGNTIYFGEGSWLTVV.

The chain employs TRBV25-1 and TRBJ2-1, with D perhaps TRBD2 (6 bases). The V gene's germline CDR1 is MGHDK and CDR2 SYGVNS. Trimming took off 2 bases at V and 0 bases at J, with 11 bases between the two ends. The CDR3 is made up of 16 amino acids. The CDR3 here is CASSEIGLYSYNEQFF. The CDR3 bases are TGTGCCAGCAGTGAAATTGGACTATACTCCTACAATGAGCAGTTCTTC. The full variable domain, its missing parts supplied by reference TRBV25-1 and TRBJ2-1, is EADIYQTPRYLVIGTGKKITLECSQTMGHDKMYWYQQDPGMELHLIHYSYGVNSTEKGDLSSESTVSRIRTEHFPLTLESARPSHTSQYLCASSEIGLYSYNEQFFGPGTRLTVL.

This clonotype was counted ten times or more. The chain carries TRBV2 and TRBJ2-5; 16 bases agree with TRBD2. The germline V gene has CDR1 SNHLY and CDR2 FYNNEI. Trimming took 4 bases from V and 2 from J; bases not matched to a gene: 1. The CDR3 has 16 amino acids. CDR3 region: CASSGGLAGGQETQYF. CDR3 nucleotide sequence: TGTGCCAGCAGTGGGGGACTAGCGGGGGGGCAAGAGACCCAGTACTTC. Drawing the rest from reference TRBV2 and TRBJ2-5, the complete variable domain is EPEVTQTPSHQVTQMGQEVILRCVPISNHLYFYWYRQILGQKVEFLVSFYNNEISEKSEIFDDQFSVERPDGSNFTLKIRSTKLEDSAMYFCASSGGLAGGQETQYFGPGTRLLVL.

A few counts support this clonotype. The genes are TRBV7-8 and TRBJ1-1; 8 bases map to TRBD1. V gave up 3 bases and J gave up 0 bases; unmatched junction bases: 3. CDR3 size: 15 residues. The germline V gene has CDR1 SGHVS and CDR2 FQNEAQ. Here the CDR3 DNA reads TGTGCCAGCAGCTTCCCGACAGGGGTGAACACTGAAGCTTTCTTT. This codes for CASSFPTGVNTEAFF.

The J gene is TRBJ1-4, the V gene TRBV7-9; 7 positions agree with TRBD1. The CDR3 has 15 amino acids. The V and J ends lost 2 bases and 5 bases, in that order; junction bases with no gene match: 5. Looked up from germline, CDR1 is SEHNR and CDR2 is FQNEAQ (reference sequence). The CDR3 DNA sequence: TGTGCCAGCAGCTTAACCACGGGACAGAATGAAAAACTGTTTTTT. This sequence encodes CASSLTTGQNEKLFF.

This chain links TRBV11-2 with TRBJ2-3; TRBD2 aligns across 8 bases. CDR1 and CDR2 from the germline V gene are SGHAT and FQNNGV. V lost 5 bases to trimming and J lost 6 bases; unmatched junction nucleotides: 7. This CDR3 is built from 14 residues. In nucleotides, the CDR3 is TGTGCCAGCAGCCGCTTCAGCGGGGGTGATACGCAGTATTTT. Protein product: CASSRFSGGDTQYF.

This clonotype was recorded many times. The DNA is left out, because the CDR3 cannot be placed on it with certainty; the CDR3 is given as TCRdb lists it. V and J are TRBV7-5 and TRBJ2-1; no check of the table's D call, TRBD2, against the DNA was made. TRBV7-5 is a pseudogene segment. The length of the CDR3 is 18 amino acids, counting both ends. The CDR3 loop is CISVPEASLASGGNEQFF.

The rearrangement links TRBV11-2 to TRBJ2-1; 8 bases align to TRBD2. The V and J ends lost 3 bases and 3 bases, in that order; junction bases with no gene match: 7. The CDR3 runs 16 residues. The germline gives CDR1 SGHAT, CDR2 FQNNGV. As DNA, the CDR3 is TGTGCCAGCAGCTTGGTGCCGGGGGGGCTCTACAATGAGCAGTTCTTC. It codes for CASSLVPGGLYNEQFF.

This clonotype was counted a few times. The gene calls are TRBV4-3 and TRBJ1-4, with 7 bases that match TRBD1. Germline lookup yields CDR1 LGHNA and CDR2 YSLEER. V lost 0 bases to trimming and J lost 7 bases; unmatched junction nucleotides: 11. The CDR3 has 17 amino acids. CDR3 in DNA: TGCGCCAGCAGCCAAGAATGGGGAGGGGGCCTAGGTGAAAAACTGTTTTTT. Amino acid sequence: CASSQEWGGGLGEKLFF.

This clonotype was observed once. This chain connects TRBV11-2 to TRBJ2-7; TRBD1 aligns across 8 bases. Trimming took 0 bases from V and 3 from J; bases not matched to a gene: 4. Germline V lookup: CDR1 SGHAT, CDR2 FQNNGV. The CDR3 runs 15 residues. Written as DNA, the CDR3 is TGTGCCAGCAGCTTAGATCTCGGGACAGGCTACGAGCAGTACTTC. Protein product: CASSLDLGTGYEQYF.

The chain carries TRBV3-1 and TRBJ2-3, with D hard to call. Germline V CDR1 and CDR2: LGHDT, YNNKEL (reference sequence). The V end lost 6 bases, the J end lost 2 bases, and 12 bases lay between the germline ends. This CDR3 has 14 residues. The chain's CDR3 is CASRGPPNTDTQYF. CDR3 DNA sequence: TGTGCCAGCAGAGGACCCCCAAACACAGATACGCAGTATTTT.

The chain links TRBV5-5 to TRBJ2-7; D is possibly TRBD1 or TRBD2 (6 bases each). V shed 5 bases and J shed 2 bases, with 14 bases lying between them. The CDR3 has 14 amino acids. Germline CDR1 SGHKS, CDR2 YYEKEE (reference sequence). CDR3 region: CASRGGPSAYEQYF. In nucleotides, the CDR3 is TGTGCCAGCAGGGGGGGCCCCTCAGCCTACGAGCAGTACTTC.

This clonotype was seen only a few times. The chain recombines TRBV4-3 with TRBJ2-3; either TRBD1 or TRBD2 may supply D (5 bases each). CDR1 is LGHNA and CDR2 is YSLEER in the germline V gene. V lost 0 bases to trimming and J lost 6 bases, with 28 bases between them. The CDR3 is 20 amino acids. CDR3 in amino acids: CASSQDYSTFGAVVSDTQYF. CDR3 sequence (DNA): TGCGCCAGCAGCCAAGATTATTCCACCTTCGGGGCTGTCGTTTCTGATACGCAGTATTTT.

V is TRBV20-1 and J is TRBJ2-5, with 11 bases aligning to TRBD2. The ends lost 1 base at V and 3 bases at J; junction bases unmatched: 4. In germline, CDR1 is DFQATT, CDR2 SNEGSKA (reference sequence). The CDR3 sequence is 15 residues long. CDR3 sequence (DNA): TGCAGTGCTAGAGGTAGCGGGGGGGATGAAGAGACCCAGTACTTC. It specifies CSARGSGGDEETQYF.